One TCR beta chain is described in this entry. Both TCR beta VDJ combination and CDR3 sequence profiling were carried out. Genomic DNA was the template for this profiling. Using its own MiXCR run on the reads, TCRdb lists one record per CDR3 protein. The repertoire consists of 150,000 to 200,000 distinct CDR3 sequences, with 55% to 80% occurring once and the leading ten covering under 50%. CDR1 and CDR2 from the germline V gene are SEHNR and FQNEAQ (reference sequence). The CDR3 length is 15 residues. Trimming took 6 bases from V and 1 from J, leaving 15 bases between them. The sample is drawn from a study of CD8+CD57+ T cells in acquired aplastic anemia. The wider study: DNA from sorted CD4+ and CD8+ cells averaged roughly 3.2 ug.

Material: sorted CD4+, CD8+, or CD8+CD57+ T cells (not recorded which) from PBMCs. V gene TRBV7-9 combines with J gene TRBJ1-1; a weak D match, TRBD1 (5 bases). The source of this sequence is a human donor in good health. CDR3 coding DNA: TGTGCCAGCAGAGGTAAGGGGTTGAGGAACACTGAAGCTTTCTTT. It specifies CASRGKGLRNTEAFF.